This T cell receptor (beta chain) was identified in a study of post-analysis software for immune sequencing data. Study-level points and caveats: By F measure, samples from a shared preparation batch strongly co-clustered.

Unique molecular identifiers had been added to the TCR beta cDNA libraries. TCRdb processed the PCR reads anew with MiXCR; each CDR3 protein has one entry. Of hundreds of thousands of distinct CDR3 sequences listed, approximately 60% are singletons. On this clonotype itself: The antigen is not known.

This TCR was recovered from a girl aged 2 to 9 with multiple sclerosis. Sequenced: blood.

Written as DNA, the CDR3 is TGTGCCAGCAGCGCGGGGGGGGAACCTTATGGCTACACCTTC. It specifies CASSAGGEPYGYTF. The chain joins TRBV7-2 to TRBJ1-2; D is perhaps TRBD1 (5 bases). The V end lost 5 bases, the J end lost 5 bases, and 15 bases lay between the germline ends. The CDR3 spans 14 residues. Germline-derived CDR1 and CDR2 are SGHTA and FQGNSA.